Shown below are 20 T cell receptor beta chains from a single sample sequenced in a study of CD4+ T cells in melanoma. Only in-frame clones appear in the TCRdb table, and some are missing; sequencing was by immunoSEQ multiplex PCR. The table lists about 6,600 clones, around 63% of them singletons, with approximately 31% in the top ten. Sequencing was carried out using cells from a culture (not recorded whether cultured in vitro). The receptor set was obtained from a human donor with melanoma.

This clone was seen only once. The chain has TRBV18 and TRBJ1-3; unclear D gene. The CDR3 contains 15 residues. Trimming cost V 3 bases and J 4 bases, with 13 bases left between them. Germline assignment: CDR1 KGHSH and CDR2 LQKENI. The CDR3 nucleotides read TGTGCCAGCTCACCGGGCGGCCTAAAGGGAAACACCATATATTTT. Protein product: CASSPGGLKGNTIYF.

The chain uses TRBV7-9 and TRBJ1-1; 7 nucleotides align to TRBD1. CDR1 SEHNR and CDR2 FQNEAQ come from the germline V gene (reference sequence). The CDR3 consists of 16 residues. Trimming removed 0 bases from V and 8 bases from J; junction bases left unmatched: 12. This chain's CDR3 is CASSLAIGQEGFEAFF. In nucleotides, the CDR3 is TGTGCCAGCAGCTTAGCGATTGGACAGGAAGGTTTCGAAGCTTTCTTT.

CDR3 region: CASSPTAPGRGAHYEQYF. Here the CDR3 DNA reads TGTGCCAGCAGCCCGACCGCCCCCGGGAGGGGGGCGCACTACGAGCAGTACTTC. The V gene is TRBV9, the J gene TRBJ2-7, with 8 positions matching TRBD2. CDR1 is SGDLS and CDR2 is YYNGEE in the germline V gene. The CDR3 has 18 residues. The V gene end was trimmed by 4 bases and the J gene end by 3 bases; junction bases not matched to a gene: 18.

The table lists this clone with a few counts. The gene calls are TRBV6-5 and TRBJ1-5; D gene unclear. The CDR3 contains 13 residues. Germline loops: CDR1 MNHEY, CDR2 SVGAGI. The V gene lost 4 bases and the J gene lost 2 bases, with 6 bases spanning the gap. CDR3 sequence: CASSFGGNQPQHF. CDR3 bases: TGTGCCAGCAGTTTTGGGGGCAATCAGCCCCAGCATTTT.

The chain combines TRBV7-9 with TRBJ1-6; TRBD1 agrees at 8 bases. Germline CDR1 and CDR2: SEHNR and FQNEAQ (reference sequence). The CDR3 is made up of 16 amino acids. V gave up 5 bases and J gave up 8 bases; unmatched junction bases: 11. DNA for the CDR3: TGTGCCAGCAGCCTAATACCGACAGGGGTCGATTCACCCCTCCACTTT. This gives the protein CASSLIPTGVDSPLHF.

This chain links TRBV27 with TRBJ1-5; D gene uncertain. Germline assignment: CDR1 MNHEY and CDR2 SMNVEV (reference sequence). V lost 5 bases and J 0 bases, leaving 8 bases between the germline ends. The length of the CDR3 is 14 residues. CDR3 region: CASSPVDSNQPQHF. CDR3 coding DNA: TGTGCCAGCAGTCCAGTAGATAGCAATCAGCCCCAGCATTTT.

The chain is built from TRBV7-9 and TRBJ2-2; possible D gene TRBD2, 6 bases. The CDR3 sequence is 14 residues long. The V end lost 5 bases, the J end lost 4 bases, and 11 bases lay between the germline ends. Germline CDR1 reads SEHNR; CDR2 reads FQNEAQ (reference sequence). The chain's CDR3 is CASSPMGGTGELFF. In DNA, the CDR3 is TGTGCCAGCAGCCCCATGGGGGGCACCGGGGAGCTGTTTTTT. Complete variable domain (other parts from reference TRBV7-9 and TRBJ2-2): DTGVSQNPRHKITKRGQNVTFRCDPISEHNRLYWYRQTLGQGPEFLTYFQNEAQLEKSRLLSDRFSAERPKGSFSTLEIQRTEQGDSAMYLCASSPMGGTGELFFGEGSRLTVL.

The chain employs TRBV6-5 and TRBJ2-1; D not resolved. From germline, CDR1 is MNHEY and CDR2 SVGAGI. This CDR3 spans 12 amino acids. V lost 5 bases to trimming and J lost 2 bases, with 4 bases between them. CDR3 bases: TGTGCCAGCAGTAAACCCTACAATGAGCAGTTCTTC. Protein product: CASSKPYNEQFF.

This clone came up once. DNA for the CDR3: TGTGCCAGCAGCCCCGGACAGGGACACTATGGCTACACCTTC. Its translation is CASSPGQGHYGYTF. V and J are TRBV7-9 and TRBJ1-2; 8 bases line up with TRBD1. Germline V gene sequence: CDR1 SEHNR, CDR2 FQNEAQ (reference sequence). J was trimmed by 3 bases and V by 5 bases; bases with no gene match: 5. This CDR3 region has 14 residues.

V gene TRBV29-1 combines with J gene TRBJ2-7, with D hard to call. There are 11 residues in the CDR3. The germline gives CDR1 SQVTM, CDR2 ANQGSEA. The V and J ends lost 4 bases and 2 bases respectively, with 6 bases between them. The CDR3 here is CSVATTYEQYF. The DNA for the CDR3 is TGCAGCGTTGCCACTACCTACGAGCAGTACTTC.

The V gene is TRBV2, the J gene TRBJ2-2; D is ambiguous. This CDR3 region has 13 residues. Germline V gene data show CDR1 as SNHLY and CDR2 as FYNNEI. The V end was cut by 1 base, the J end by 5 bases, with 5 bases between. The CDR3 region is CASSEDLTGELFF. In DNA form, the CDR3 reads TGTGCCAGCAGTGAAGACCTGACCGGGGAGCTGTTTTTT.

The V and J genes are TRBV12-5 and TRBJ1-5, with 8 positions matching TRBD1. With 4 bases clipped from V and 3 bases from J, the junction kept 2 bases outside the gene matches. Germline lookup yields CDR1 LGHNT and CDR2 FRNRAP. This CDR3 has 14 amino acids. The CDR3 DNA follows: TGTGCTAGTGGTTCGGGACAGGCCAATCAGCCCCAGCATTTT. Translated, it gives CASGSGQANQPQHF.

The genes are TRBV25-1 and TRBJ1-2; D unresolved. CDR1 is MGHDK and CDR2 is SYGVNS in the germline V gene. This CDR3 is built from 12 residues. V was pared by 0 bases and J by 8 bases, with 7 bases between. CDR3 nucleotides: TGTGCCAGCAGTGAATATACGATAGGCTACACCTTC. Translating it yields CASSEYTIGYTF.

The V gene is TRBV21-1, the J gene TRBJ2-7; whether TRBD2, the table's D call, matches the DNA was not checked. TRBV21-1 is a listed pseudogene. This CDR3 region has 15 residues. The CDR3 DNA sequence: TGTGCCAGCAGCAAACGCTGCGGGGGGCCGGACGAGCAGTACTTC. Residues: CASSKRCGGPDEQYF.

This rearrangement joins TRBV18 to TRBJ1-3; D not certain. The CDR3 is made up of 17 amino acids. Germline V gene data show CDR1 as KGHSH and CDR2 as LQKENI. The V end was cut by 4 bases, the J end by 3 bases, with 19 bases between. The CDR3 DNA reads TGTGCCAGCTCACTAAGGTCGGACTCCCCCTTTGGAAACACCATATATTTT. Translating gives CASSLRSDSPFGNTIYF.

V gene TRBV11-2 combines with J gene TRBJ2-1, with TRBD2 as a possible D gene (5 bases). V gave up 3 bases and J gave up 7 bases, with 10 bases separating them. The germline CDR1 and CDR2 sequences are SGHAT and FQNNGV. This CDR3 has 13 amino acids. In DNA, the CDR3 is TGTGCCAGCAGCTTCGGACTGAAGAATGAGCAGTTCTTC. Translating gives CASSFGLKNEQFF. Using reference TRBV11-2 and TRBJ2-1 for the parts outside the CDR3, the full variable domain is EAGVAQSPRYKIIEKRQSVAFWCNPISGHATLYWYQQILGQGPKLLIQFQNNGVVDDSQLPKDRFSAERLKGVDSTLKIQPAKLEDSAVYLCASSFGLKNEQFFGPGTRLTVL.

This rearrangement joins TRBV6-5 to TRBJ2-2; D may correspond to TRBD1 or TRBD2 (5 bases each). This CDR3 comprises 15 residues. V lost 8 bases and J 1 base, leaving 14 bases between the germline ends. Per the germline V gene, CDR1 is MNHEY and CDR2 is SVGAGI. The CDR3: CASLLGVGNTGELFF. The CDR3 nucleotides are TGTGCCAGCCTCTTGGGGGTTGGGAACACCGGGGAGCTGTTTTTT.

This rearrangement joins TRBV6-6 to TRBJ2-1, with 10 bases identical to TRBD2. CDR1 and CDR2 from the germline V gene are MNHNY and SVGAGI (reference sequence). The CDR3 has 14 residues. Trimming cost V 5 bases and J 4 bases; bases outside gene matches: 2. The CDR3 loop reads CASSLAGVYNEQFF. The CDR3 DNA reads TGTGCCAGCAGTCTAGCGGGGGTATACAATGAGCAGTTCTTC.

The chain carries TRBV6-4 and TRBJ1-1, with D unresolved. Per germline, CDR1 MRHNA and CDR2 SNTAGT. This CDR3 has 12 residues. Trimming shortened V by 6 bases and J by 6 bases, and 11 bases separated the two germline ends. CDR3 bases: TGTGCCAGCAGGGGTGAGGGCCCTGAAGCTTTCTTT. It is translated as CASRGEGPEAFF.

This sequence joins TRBV6-5 and TRBJ2-7, with D possibly matching TRBD2 (5 bases). Trimming left V 5 bases short and J 0 bases short, with 8 bases between. The CDR3 contains 13 residues. The V gene's germline CDR1 is MNHEY and CDR2 SVGAGI. The CDR3 DNA is TGTGCCAGCAGTCTGACTACCTCCTACGAGCAGTACTTC. It encodes CASSLTTSYEQYF.